This T cell receptor beta chain was sequenced for a study of cytomegalovirus exposure and HLA in healthy donors (TCRdb year 2017). Broadly, across the study: An earlier analysis of several hundred of the donors reported under 300 Gb of sequence data and around 100 million unique TCR beta sequences obtained from some 170 million T cells. An early release that covered 640 HLA-typed donors contained about 300 gigabases of sequencing data and 65 million to 100 million unique TCR sequences. The genetic ancestry cluster associated with self-reported Caucasian donors included about 81% of the 350 to 500 genotyped donors. The study aimed to test whether signatures of past pathogen exposure could be identified by cataloging public T cell receptors. The T cell repertoires of 666 subjects were profiled by immunosequencing and related to cytomegalovirus serostatus. In addition to the first cohort of 666 subjects, a separate validation cohort of about 120 different subjects was used. To predict cytomegalovirus infection status, the study brought together high-throughput TCR immunosequencing, statistical association of individual TCRs with disease status, and machine learning. In a later analysis, previously published TCR beta repertoires from 550 to 700 donors were re-analyzed and high-resolution HLA genotyping was added so that TCR occurrence patterns could be studied. Rather than using new phenotypic data, the later analysis identified candidate immune exposures from TCR beta sequences and from how often those sequences occurred across donors. In an earlier analysis of 587 of the donors, high-throughput TCR beta sequencing was used to judge whether each TCR beta V gene segment behaved as functional or pseudogenic. Alongside the repertoire data, information on donor age, sex, ethnicity and CMV serostatus was compiled. Genome-wide SNP genotypes for about 60% of the 666 donors were used in a later genetic analysis, which treated that subset as a discovery cohort. All discovery cohort repertoires had been generated on a single sequencing platform. Both class I and class II loci were covered by HLA typing, at four-digit resolution. The number of typed donors differed by locus: about 629-630 for A, B, C, DRB1 and DQB1; approximately 520 for DQA1; around 580 for DPA1; and 400 to 480 for DPB1. Because of strong linkage in the cohort, roughly 5 DR-DQ haplotypes were treated as single units for association and clustering. On average, approximately 250,000 unique TCR beta nucleotide sequences were sequenced per donor among several hundred genotyped donors of the cohort, with roughly 18% of those sequences being non-productive. Study-level results and caveats: Linkage disequilibrium might explain the correlated functional status among segregating V segments, but an unknown experimental factor could not be excluded. Most TCR sequences were observed very rarely across donors, whereas some public TCRs were present in many individuals. When HLA alleles, especially DR and DQ, strongly co-occurred, attributing TCR associations to individual alleles was difficult. The presence/absence analyses assumed that sequencing depth was roughly uniform across donors, and that assumption may not be true. In this cohort, only TCR beta chains were sequenced, and detectable features were limited by the absence of alpha or paired-chain data. In a later analysis, HLA-associated TCR beta chains were found to be more clonally expanded and to have lower generation probabilities than equally common non-associated chains. The sequencing pipeline was judged likely to have produced a cluster of highly shared sequence variants as a technical artifact. In vitro tests confirmed that a few of the cytomegalovirus-associated TCR beta chains recognize cytomegalovirus antigens. In a later analysis, several top co-occurrence clusters were reported to appear linked to parvovirus B19, influenza, CMV and Epstein-Barr virus. An earlier analysis of roughly 570 of the donors showed that most TCR beta V segments appeared in productive rearrangements either about 87% or about 30% of the time, which broadly matched IMGT annotations. Because the 87-base-pair reads could not distinguish some IMGT-functional V segments, including TRBV6-2 and TRBV6-3, those segments were excluded. The authors suggested that the approach could potentially be extended to other disease states and immunological phenotypes. In a later genetic analysis, fewer N-insertions in productive TCRs were reported among donors in an Asian-associated ancestry cluster than the approximately 710-donor mean. A further reported finding was that TCR beta sequences accurately predicted the HLA-A and HLA-B alleles for most subjects in the first cohort. The study gave a list of over 150 TCR beta chains associated with cytomegalovirus. The classifier was reported to diagnose cytomegalovirus status with high specificity and sensitivity in both the original and validation cohorts. V-gene and J-gene trimming of TCR beta chains was associated with a missense DCLRE1C variant in a later genetic analysis, and the association was replicated in an independent cohort. About 17 rarely observed V segments, including chromosome 9 orphons, were excluded from the earlier analysis of some 590 of the donors because counts were too low. Specific HLA alleles were associated with 15,000 to 20,000 TCR beta sequences at a false discovery rate of 0.05 in a later analysis. HLA typing was unavailable for some donors at each locus, so association tests used only the typed subset. In a later analysis, most CMV-associated TCR beta chains were found to appear HLA-restricted, with HLA associations seemingly driven largely by CMV exposure. Immune exposure information for the cohort was limited to CMV serostatus. In a later analysis, the rate of TCR association differed among HLA loci, with DRB1 alleles having the most associated TCRs and HLA-C alleles having the fewest.

Library preparation employed the immunoSEQ multiplex PCR assay. The multiplex PCR relied on a mix of 60 forward primers for TCR Vbeta segments and 13 reverse primers for TCR Jbeta segments. The CDR3 region of rearranged TCR beta genes was amplified from genomic DNA by a multiplex PCR assay. The amplified TCR beta libraries were sequenced on the Illumina HiSeq System as 87-base-pair reads. Per the original workflow: A later analysis counted some 80 million unique TCR beta chains across the 650 to 700 repertoires, and some 11 million of these chains were shared by at least two donors. Raw reads were error-corrected and collapsed into unique sequences with a nearest-neighbor algorithm that merged closely related sequences to remove PCR and sequencing errors. To assign V, D and J gene segments, CDR3 sequences were aligned to IMGT reference sequences. For a sequence to be retained, at least a six-nucleotide match to both a V gene segment and a J gene segment was required. A rearrangement counted as productive if the CDR3 had no stop codons and remained in frame with V and J, and every other rearrangement counted as non-productive. CDR3 was defined according to IMGT convention as the region running from the second conserved V-encoded cysteine to the conserved J-encoded phenylalanine. In an earlier analysis of more than 550 of the donors, sequences lacking an unambiguous match to a single V gene segment were excluded. An earlier analysis of some 500 of the donors classified V segments as functional when productive rearrangements were above 56.7% and as segregating when the standard deviation between donors was above 5%. A statistical classification framework was built for diagnosing cytomegalovirus status from the catalog of TCR beta chain sequences. A later analysis assigned V and J genes by comparing TCR nucleotide sequences with IMGT/GENE-DB human TR gene sequences. The TCRdist pipeline was used in a later analysis to assign CDR3 sequences and most-parsimonious VDJ recombination scenarios. A later analysis defined each TCR beta chain by its CDR3 amino acid sequence plus V-gene family, and excluded reads lacking a unique V-gene family. To address suspected cross-contamination and a sequencing artifact, a later analysis removed several hundred highly shared, low-generation-probability nucleotide sequences. In a later analysis, a clonal expansion index was calculated for each public chain from normalized within-repertoire ranks of inferred template counts. A later analysis computed generation probabilities with a VDJ recombination model fitted to out-of-frame rearrangements, and checked the results against IGoR. Hypergeometric tests were used in a later analysis to score TCR-TCR, TCR-HLA and TCR-CMV co-occurrence, with a repertoire-size bias correction applied to the TCR pairs. A later analysis estimated false discovery rates by permuting HLA or CMV assignments 20 times. In a later analysis, co-occurring TCRs were grouped using DBSCAN, and TCRdist sequence similarity was added for clustering within HLA-allele-positive subsets. Co-occurrence clustering excluded repertoires with fewer than 30,000 or more than 120,000 public chains, plus five with anomalous nucleotide sharing. TCRdb retrieved this table from immuneACCESS and kept in-frame rearrangements only. Not all clones are present; in checked studies, unresolved V genes account for under half, and no reason is known for the remainder. V and J calls and clone size are as listed in that table; D and trimming were resolved from the DNA. Within this sample are hundreds of thousands of clones, with approximately 90% of them counted one time only. About 2.5% of the sample is in the top ten clones.

As to this clone: No cognate antigen has been identified for it. The input lacks base qualities; no much larger clone sits a single base away.

The CDR3 starts with the cysteine, ends with the phenylalanine, and has 15 residues. Only the CDR3 DNA is retained, 45 bases long and in frame from the first base. CDR1 is given as SEHNR and CDR2 as FQNEAQ, both from the germline V gene (reference sequence). The V end gives up 3 bases and the J end 6 bases, leaving 5 bases in the junction not matched to a gene. The cohort comprised some 680 healthy bone marrow donors. Cohort members were all nominally healthy when sampled, although unrecorded immune exposures were likely present. The donor was CMV seronegative and belonged to the group of 352 seronegative cohort members. A peripheral blood sample was provided by each donor, and peripheral blood mononuclear cells were used for TCR beta sequencing. Genomic DNA was extracted from the blood cell samples with the Qiagen DNeasy Blood Extraction Kit.

This sequence originates from a woman aged 18-29 years in good health and CMV-seronegative. Sequenced: PBMCs. The chain is encoded by TRBV7-9 joined to TRBJ1-5; TRBD1 agrees with 10 junctional bases. The CDR3 amino acid sequence is: CASSFGQGGGQPQHF. The DNA reads TGTGCCAGCAGCTTCGGACAGGGGGGCGGTCAGCCCCAGCATTTT.